A single sample gave rise to the 14 T cell receptor beta chains below, sequenced in a study of T cells expressing NK-cell markers. TCRdb reprocessed the 5' RACE reads and reports one entry per CDR3 protein, with no DNA. This sample's table reports 350,000 to 450,000 distinct CDR3 sequences. Sequenced material: blood T cells: a sorted CD56 or NKG2C T cell subset, CD4+ or CD8+ T cells, or bulk PBMC T cells (not recorded which). The receptors shown here come from a man between 18 and 69 years old in good health.

The genes are TRBV28 and TRBJ2-7; absent DNA, TCRdb's TRBD1 call cannot be checked. The germline gives CDR1 MDHEN, CDR2 SYDVKM. The CDR3 has 15 amino acids. The CDR3 here is CASSTQAQVTYEQYF.

The chain combines TRBV5-6 with TRBJ1-4. This CDR3 has 16 amino acids. CDR1 SGHDT and CDR2 YYEEEE come from the germline V gene. The CDR3 region is CASTIYPGSTNEKLFF.

The chain recombines TRBV12-3 or TRBV12-4 with TRBJ1-1. The CDR3 extends over 16 amino acids. Here the CDR3 reads CASSPRRVDLNTEAFF.

This rearrangement joins TRBV20-1 to TRBJ2-4; the D call of TRBD1 rests on TCRdb alone, since no DNA is present to check it. Germline V gene data show CDR1 as DFQATT and CDR2 as SNEGSKA (reference sequence). The CDR3 has 15 amino acids. The chain's CDR3 is CSAARQGIAKNIQYF.

The chain has TRBV12-3 or TRBV12-4 and TRBJ1-3; as DNA is missing, the TRBD1 call by TCRdb cannot be tested. The CDR3 is made up of 15 amino acids. The CDR3 loop reads CASSRQGADGNTIYF.

The chain couples TRBV12-5 to TRBJ2-5; TCRdb gives TRBD2 as the D gene, but with no DNA this cannot be confirmed. CDR3 length equals 13 residues. Germline values: CDR1 LGHNT, CDR2 FRNRAP. The CDR3 here is CASGSLPAETQYF. The full variable domain, with the rest looked up from reference TRBV12-5 and TRBJ2-5, is DARVTQTPRHKVTEMGQEVTMRCQPILGHNTVFWYRQTMMQGLELLAYFRNRAPLDDSGMPKDRFSAEMPDATLATLKIQPSEPRDSAVYFCASGSLPAETQYFGPGTRLLVL.

CDR3 region: CASSRPGTGGTEAFF. The chain carries TRBV6-1 and TRBJ1-1; TCRdb lists TRBD1, though no DNA is available to test this call. Germline CDR1 reads MNHNS; CDR2 reads SASEGT. There are 15 residues in the CDR3.

V usage is TRBV20-1 and J usage is TRBJ2-7; TCRdb gives TRBD1 as the D gene, but with no DNA this cannot be confirmed. Germline V gene lookup returns CDR1 DFQATT and CDR2 SNEGSKA (reference sequence). CDR3 length: 15 amino acids. The chain's CDR3 is CSAKYSSGGAKEQYF.

The chain links TRBV5-1 to TRBJ2-7; TCRdb lists TRBD1, though no DNA is available to test this call. CDR1 and CDR2 (germline): SGHRS, YFSETQ. This CDR3 region has 15 residues. CDR3 protein: CASSLAPGEAYEQYF.

This chain links TRBV12-3 or TRBV12-4 with TRBJ2-1; TCRdb designates TRBD2, a call that cannot be tested without DNA. CDR3 length: 18 residues. The chain's CDR3 is CASSFWLAGGSSYNEQFF.

The J gene is TRBJ2-2, the V gene TRBV12-3 or TRBV12-4; there is no DNA to check the TCRdb D call of TRBD1. The CDR3 sequence is 16 residues long. The CDR3 loop reads CASSRPHQTNTGELFF.

The gene calls are TRBV18 and TRBJ1-6. The CDR3 sequence is 14 residues long. Germline CDR1 and CDR2: KGHSH and LQKENI. This CDR3 is CASSQDSYNSPLHF.

The chain recombines TRBV5-1 with TRBJ2-5; no DNA is available, so the TRBD1 call from TCRdb remains unchecked. The V gene's germline CDR1 is SGHRS and CDR2 YFSETQ. The CDR3 runs to 15 residues. The CDR3 here is CASSLGDRTQETQYF.

The chain is built from TRBV7-3 and TRBJ2-7; TCRdb's assignment of TRBD1 cannot be checked, as there is no DNA. CDR1 is SGHTA and CDR2 is FQGTGA in the germline V gene. The CDR3 extends over 14 amino acids. Here the CDR3 reads CASSLTGQINEQYF. Using reference TRBV7-3 and TRBJ2-7 for the parts outside the CDR3, the full variable domain is GAGVSQTPSNKVTEKGKYVELRCDPISGHTALYWYRQSLGQGPEFLIYFQGTGAADDSGLPNDRFFAVRPEGSVSTLKIQRTERGDSAVYLCASSLTGQINEQYFGPGTRLTVT.